These 7 T cell receptor beta chains share one sample of origin, sequenced in a study of cytomegalovirus exposure and HLA in healthy donors. The PCR ran on 60 Vbeta and 13 Jbeta primers. The data were produced by immunoSEQ multiplex PCR, yet TCRdb's version contains in-frame clones alone and is incomplete. The sample has around 160,000 clones; under 70% are singletons. The sequenced material came from PBMCs. These receptors were taken from a woman aged 40 to 49 in good health and CMV-seropositive.

J is TRBJ1-3 and V is TRBV6-1; 8 nucleotides match TRBD1. CDR1 MNHNS and CDR2 SASEGT come from the germline V gene. CDR3 length equals 14 residues. V lost 9 bases, J lost 5 bases, and 9 bases stayed unmatched. The CDR3 reads CASQQPGGRNTIYF. The CDR3 region has the DNA TGTGCCAGTCAACAACCAGGGGGCCGAAACACCATATATTTT.

The CDR3 protein is CANLDKTKNIQYF. The CDR3 DNA reads as TGTGCCAACCTCGACAAGACAAAAAACATTCAGTACTTC. The rearrangement uses TRBV2 and TRBJ2-4; no clear D gene. The CDR3 runs 13 residues. The V and J ends lost 10 bases and 4 bases respectively, with 14 bases between them. Germline V lookup: CDR1 SNHLY, CDR2 FYNNEI.

The chain employs TRBV6-5 and TRBJ1-2; 8 bases map to TRBD1. Germline loops: CDR1 MNHEY, CDR2 SVGAGI. V gave up 8 bases and J gave up 3 bases; unmatched junction bases: 5. The CDR3 spans 13 residues. The CDR3 bases are TGTGCCAGCTCACCGGGACAGGACTATGGCTACACCTTC. Protein sequence: CASSPGQDYGYTF.

The rearrangement joins TRBV28 to TRBJ2-7, with 8 bases that match TRBD1. Germline values: CDR1 MDHEN, CDR2 SYDVKM. The V and J ends lost 4 bases and 6 bases, in that order; junction bases with no gene match: 11. The CDR3 runs to 15 residues. The CDR3 loop reads CASSSRQGRGSEQYF. CDR3 coding DNA: TGTGCCAGCAGTTCCCGACAGGGGCGAGGCAGCGAGCAGTACTTC. Full variable domain (missing parts from reference TRBV28 and TRBJ2-7): DVKVTQSSRYLVKRTGEKVFLECVQDMDHENMFWYRQDPGLGLRLIYFSYDVKMKEKGDIPEGYSVSREKKERFSLILESASTNQTSMYLCASSSRQGRGSEQYFGPGTRLTVT.

The chain employs TRBV7-9 and TRBJ1-3, with D uncertain. From germline, CDR1 is SEHNR and CDR2 FQNEAQ (reference sequence). The CDR3 contains 17 residues. With 1 base removed from V and 0 bases from J, the gap between germline ends came to 13 bases. The CDR3 protein is CASSLDEGLYSGNTIYF. The CDR3 DNA is TGTGCCAGCAGCTTAGACGAGGGTCTGTACTCTGGAAACACCATATATTTT.

The chain couples TRBV14 to TRBJ2-5; D is possibly TRBD2 (6 bases). V was shortened by 2 bases and J by 10 bases, with 17 bases between the two germline ends. The CDR3 loop spans 14 amino acids. CDR1 is SGHDN, CDR2 FVKESK, per germline. The CDR3 spells CASSQSRDSEVQYF. CDR3 nucleotides: TGTGCCAGCAGCCAATCCCGGGACTCGGAGGTCCAGTACTTC.

The chain employs TRBV11-1 and TRBJ2-7, with TRBD2 as a possible D gene (5 bases). CDR3 length: 16 residues. Germline assignment: CDR1 SGHAT and CDR2 FQDESV (reference sequence). The ends were cut back, 3 bases at V and 0 bases at J, with 15 bases in the middle. CDR3 bases: TGTGCCAGCAGCTTCTTGGGAGACGGTAGCTCCTACGAGCAGTACTTC. This codes for CASSFLGDGSSYEQYF. The entire variable domain, with the rest obtained from reference TRBV11-1 and TRBJ2-7, is as follows: EAEVAQSPRYKITEKSQAVAFWCDPISGHATLYWYRQILGQGPELLVQFQDESVVDDSQLPKDRFSAERLKGVDSTLKIQPAELGDSAMYLCASSFLGDGSSYEQYFGPGTRLTVT.